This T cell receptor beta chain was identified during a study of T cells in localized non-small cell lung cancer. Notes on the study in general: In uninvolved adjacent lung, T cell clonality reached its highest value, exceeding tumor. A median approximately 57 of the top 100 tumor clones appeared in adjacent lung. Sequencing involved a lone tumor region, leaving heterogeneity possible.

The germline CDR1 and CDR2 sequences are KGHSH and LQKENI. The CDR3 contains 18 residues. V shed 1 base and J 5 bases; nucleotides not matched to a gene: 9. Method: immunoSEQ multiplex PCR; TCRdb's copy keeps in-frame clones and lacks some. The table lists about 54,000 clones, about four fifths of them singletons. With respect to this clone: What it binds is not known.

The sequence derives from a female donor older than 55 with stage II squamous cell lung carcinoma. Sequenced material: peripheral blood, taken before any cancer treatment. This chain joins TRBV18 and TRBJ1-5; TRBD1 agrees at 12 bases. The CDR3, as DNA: TGTGCCAGCTCACCACTGGGGACAGGGGGCGCTTCGTATCAGCCCCAGCATTTT. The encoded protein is CASSPLGTGGASYQPQHF. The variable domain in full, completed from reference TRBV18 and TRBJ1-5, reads NAGVMQNPRHLVRRRGQEARLRCSPMKGHSHVYWYRQLPEEGLKFMVYLQKENIIDESGMPKERFSAEFPKEGPSILRIQQVVRGDSAAYFCASSPLGTGGASYQPQHFGDGTRLSIL.